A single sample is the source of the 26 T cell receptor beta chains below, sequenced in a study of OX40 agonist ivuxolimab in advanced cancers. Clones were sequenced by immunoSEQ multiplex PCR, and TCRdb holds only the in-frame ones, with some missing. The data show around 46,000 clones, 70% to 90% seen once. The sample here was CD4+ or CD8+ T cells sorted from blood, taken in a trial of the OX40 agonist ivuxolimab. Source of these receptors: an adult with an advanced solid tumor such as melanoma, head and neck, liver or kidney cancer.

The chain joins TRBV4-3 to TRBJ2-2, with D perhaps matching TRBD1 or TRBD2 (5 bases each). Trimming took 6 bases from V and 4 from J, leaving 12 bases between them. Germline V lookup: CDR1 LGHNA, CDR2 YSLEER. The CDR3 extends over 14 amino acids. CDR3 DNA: TGCGCCAGCAGTCCCGGGGCGGGCACCGGGGAGCTGTTTTTT. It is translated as CASSPGAGTGELFF.

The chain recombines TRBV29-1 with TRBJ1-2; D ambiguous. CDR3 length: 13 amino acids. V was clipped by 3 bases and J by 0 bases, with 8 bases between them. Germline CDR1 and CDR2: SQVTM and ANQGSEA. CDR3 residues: CSVESPTNYGYTF. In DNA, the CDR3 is TGCAGCGTTGAGAGCCCAACTAACTATGGCTACACCTTC.

The CDR3 is CASSHGQGVSITEAFF. CDR3 sequence (DNA): TGCGCCAGCAGCCACGGACAGGGCGTCTCCATAACAGAAGCTTTCTTT. This chain links TRBV5-1 with TRBJ1-1; TRBD1 matches 8 bases. The J segment lost 8 bases and the V segment lost 4 bases, leaving 16 bases of the junction unmatched. The CDR3 runs 16 residues. CDR1 SGHRS and CDR2 YFSETQ come from the germline V gene.

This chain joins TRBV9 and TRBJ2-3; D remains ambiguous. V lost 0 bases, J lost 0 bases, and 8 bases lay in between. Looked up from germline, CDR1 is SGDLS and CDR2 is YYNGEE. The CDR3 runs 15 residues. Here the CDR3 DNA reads TGTGCCAGCAGCGTAGGCAGTTCTAGCACAGATACGCAGTATTTT. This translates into CASSVGSSSTDTQYF.

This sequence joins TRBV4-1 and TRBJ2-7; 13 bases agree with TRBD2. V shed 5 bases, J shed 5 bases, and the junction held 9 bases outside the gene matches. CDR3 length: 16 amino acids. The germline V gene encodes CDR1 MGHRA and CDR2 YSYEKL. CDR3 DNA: TGCGCCAGCAGCACCGGACTAGCGGGAGATCTGGACGAGCAGTACTTC. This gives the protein CASSTGLAGDLDEQYF.

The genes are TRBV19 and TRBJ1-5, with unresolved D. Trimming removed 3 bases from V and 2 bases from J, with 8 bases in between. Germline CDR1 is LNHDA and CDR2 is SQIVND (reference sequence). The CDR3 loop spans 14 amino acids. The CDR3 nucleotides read TGTGCCAGTAGTATTTATAACGGCAATCAGCCCCAGCATTTT. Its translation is CASSIYNGNQPQHF. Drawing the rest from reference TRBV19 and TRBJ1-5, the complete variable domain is DGGITQSPKYLFRKEGQNVTLSCEQNLNHDAMYWYRQDPGQGLRLIYYSQIVNDFQKGDIAEGYSVSREKKESFPLTVTSAQKNPTAFYLCASSIYNGNQPQHFGDGTRLSIL.

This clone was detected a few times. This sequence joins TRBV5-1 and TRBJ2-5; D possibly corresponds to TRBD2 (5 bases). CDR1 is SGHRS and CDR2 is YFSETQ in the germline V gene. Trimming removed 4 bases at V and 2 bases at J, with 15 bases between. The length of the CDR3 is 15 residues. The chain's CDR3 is CASSLGLAEQETQYF. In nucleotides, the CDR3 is TGCGCCAGCAGCCTTGGACTGGCTGAACAAGAGACCCAGTACTTC.

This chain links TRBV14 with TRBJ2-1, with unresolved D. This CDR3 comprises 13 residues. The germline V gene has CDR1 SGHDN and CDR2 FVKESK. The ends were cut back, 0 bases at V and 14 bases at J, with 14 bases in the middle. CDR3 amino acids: CASSQDFGSREFF. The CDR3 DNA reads TGTGCCAGCAGCCAAGACTTCGGGTCCCGGGAGTTCTTC.

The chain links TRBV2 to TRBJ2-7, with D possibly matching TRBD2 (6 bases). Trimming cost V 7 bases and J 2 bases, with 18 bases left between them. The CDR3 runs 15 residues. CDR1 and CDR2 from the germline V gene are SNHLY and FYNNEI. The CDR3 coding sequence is TGTGCCAGCAAGTATGGGGGTAGCGGTACCTACGAGCAGTACTTC. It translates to CASKYGGSGTYEQYF.

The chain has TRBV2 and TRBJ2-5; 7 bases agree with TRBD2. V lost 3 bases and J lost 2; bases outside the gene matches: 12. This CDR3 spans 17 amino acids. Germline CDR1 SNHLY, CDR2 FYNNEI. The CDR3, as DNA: TGTGCCAGCAGTGATTTGCCCGGTGGGGGACTACAAGAGACCCAGTACTTC. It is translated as CASSDLPGGGLQETQYF.

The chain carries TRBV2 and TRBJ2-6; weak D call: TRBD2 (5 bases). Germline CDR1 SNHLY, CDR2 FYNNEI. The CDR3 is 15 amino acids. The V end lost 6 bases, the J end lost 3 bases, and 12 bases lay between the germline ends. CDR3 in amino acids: CASSFRRGGANVLTF. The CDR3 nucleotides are TGTGCCAGCAGCTTTCGACGGGGTGGGGCCAACGTCCTGACTTTC.

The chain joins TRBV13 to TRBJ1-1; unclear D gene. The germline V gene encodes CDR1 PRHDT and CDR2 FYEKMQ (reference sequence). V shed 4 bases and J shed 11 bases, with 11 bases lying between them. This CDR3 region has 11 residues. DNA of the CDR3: TGTGCCAGCAGCTCGCGTGGTGACGCTTTCTTT. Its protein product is CASSSRGDAFF.

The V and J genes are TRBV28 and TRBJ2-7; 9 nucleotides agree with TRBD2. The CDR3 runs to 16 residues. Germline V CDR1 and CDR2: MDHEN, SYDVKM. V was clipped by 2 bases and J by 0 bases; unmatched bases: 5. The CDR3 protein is CASSLLTSGTSYEQYF. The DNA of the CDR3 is TGTGCCAGCAGTTTACTGACTAGCGGCACCTCCTACGAGCAGTACTTC.

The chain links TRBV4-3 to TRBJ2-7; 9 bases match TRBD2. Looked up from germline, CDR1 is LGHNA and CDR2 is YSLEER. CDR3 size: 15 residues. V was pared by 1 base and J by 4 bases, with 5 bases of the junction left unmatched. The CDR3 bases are TGCGCCAGCAGCCAAGGAGCGGGGGGCCTGTACGAGCAGTACTTC. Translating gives CASSQGAGGLYEQYF.

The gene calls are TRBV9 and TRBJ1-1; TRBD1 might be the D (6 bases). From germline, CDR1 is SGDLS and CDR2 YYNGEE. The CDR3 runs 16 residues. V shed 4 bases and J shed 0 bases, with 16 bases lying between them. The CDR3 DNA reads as TGTGCCAGCAGCCCAGGGGTCCAGGGAATGAACACTGAAGCTTTCTTT. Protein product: CASSPGVQGMNTEAFF.

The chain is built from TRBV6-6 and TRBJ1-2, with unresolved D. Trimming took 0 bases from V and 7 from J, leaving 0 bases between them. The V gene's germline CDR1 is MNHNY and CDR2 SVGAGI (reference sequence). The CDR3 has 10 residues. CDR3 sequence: CASSYSGYTF. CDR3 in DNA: TGTGCCAGCAGTTACTCTGGCTACACCTTC.

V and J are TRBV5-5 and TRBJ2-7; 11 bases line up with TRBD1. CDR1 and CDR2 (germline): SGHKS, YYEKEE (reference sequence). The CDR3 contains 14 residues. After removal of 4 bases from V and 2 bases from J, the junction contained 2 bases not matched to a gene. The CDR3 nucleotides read TGTGCCAGCAGCACGGGACAGGGGGCCTACGAGCAGTACTTC. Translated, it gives CASSTGQGAYEQYF.

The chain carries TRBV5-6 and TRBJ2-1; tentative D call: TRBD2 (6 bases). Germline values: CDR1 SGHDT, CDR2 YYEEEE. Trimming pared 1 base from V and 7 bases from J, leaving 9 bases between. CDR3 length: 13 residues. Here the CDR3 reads CASSLFAGNEQFF. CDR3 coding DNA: TGTGCCAGCAGCTTGTTTGCGGGGAATGAGCAGTTCTTC.

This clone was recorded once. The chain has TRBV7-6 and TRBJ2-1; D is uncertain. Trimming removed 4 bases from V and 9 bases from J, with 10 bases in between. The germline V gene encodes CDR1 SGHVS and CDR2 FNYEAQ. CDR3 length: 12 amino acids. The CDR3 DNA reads TGTGCCAGCAGCTACTGGGTGGGTGAGCAGTTCTTC. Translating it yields CASSYWVGEQFF.

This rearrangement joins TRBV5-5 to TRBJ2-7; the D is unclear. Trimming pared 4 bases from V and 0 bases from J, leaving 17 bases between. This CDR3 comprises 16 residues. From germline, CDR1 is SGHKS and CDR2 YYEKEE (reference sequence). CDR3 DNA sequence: TGTGCCAGCAGCCACCTGACTGGAAGAGACTCCTACGAGCAGTACTTC. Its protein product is CASSHLTGRDSYEQYF.

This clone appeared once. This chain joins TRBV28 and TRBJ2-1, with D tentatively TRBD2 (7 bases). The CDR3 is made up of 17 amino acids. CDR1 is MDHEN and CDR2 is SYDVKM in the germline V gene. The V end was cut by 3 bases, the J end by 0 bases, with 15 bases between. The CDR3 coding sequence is TGTGCCAGCAGTTTGGATACGGGGGGCAGCTCCTACAATGAGCAGTTCTTC. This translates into CASSLDTGGSSYNEQFF.

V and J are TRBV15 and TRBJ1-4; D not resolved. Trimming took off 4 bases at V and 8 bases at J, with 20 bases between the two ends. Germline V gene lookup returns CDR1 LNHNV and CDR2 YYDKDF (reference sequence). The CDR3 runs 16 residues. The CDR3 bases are TGTGCCACCAGCACAGAGATAACCTCCGCTGCAGAAAAACTGTTTTTT. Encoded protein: CATSTEITSAAEKLFF. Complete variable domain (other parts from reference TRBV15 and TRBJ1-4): DAMVIQNPRYQVTQFGKPVTLSCSQTLNHNVMYWYQQKSSQAPKLLFHYYDKDFNNEADTPDNFQSRRPNTSFCFLDIRSPGLGDTAMYLCATSTEITSAAEKLFFGSGTQLSVL.

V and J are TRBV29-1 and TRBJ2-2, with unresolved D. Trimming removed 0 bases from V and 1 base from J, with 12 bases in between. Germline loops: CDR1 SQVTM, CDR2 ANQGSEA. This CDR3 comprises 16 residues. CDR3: CSVEDRSAVNTGELFF. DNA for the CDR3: TGCAGCGTTGAAGATCGGTCGGCGGTGAACACCGGGGAGCTGTTTTTT.

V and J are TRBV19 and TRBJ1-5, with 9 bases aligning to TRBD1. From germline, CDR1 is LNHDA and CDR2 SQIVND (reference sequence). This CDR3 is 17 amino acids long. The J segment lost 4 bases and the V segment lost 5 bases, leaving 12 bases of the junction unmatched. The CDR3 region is CASSLTQGAGGNQPQHF. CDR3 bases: TGTGCCAGTAGTCTGACACAGGGGGCCGGAGGAAATCAGCCCCAGCATTTT.

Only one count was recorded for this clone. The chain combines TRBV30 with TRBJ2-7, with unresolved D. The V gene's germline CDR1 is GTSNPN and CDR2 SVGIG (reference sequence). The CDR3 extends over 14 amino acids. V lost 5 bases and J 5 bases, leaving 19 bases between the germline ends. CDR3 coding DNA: TGTGCCTGGGATCAGAGTGGGTCAGGTGACGAGCAGTACTTC. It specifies CAWDQSGSGDEQYF.

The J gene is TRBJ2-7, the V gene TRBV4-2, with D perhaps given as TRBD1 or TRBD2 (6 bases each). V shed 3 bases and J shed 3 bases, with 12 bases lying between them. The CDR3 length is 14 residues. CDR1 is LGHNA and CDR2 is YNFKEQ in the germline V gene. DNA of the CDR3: TGTGCCAGCAGCCACGGGGGCCCGGACTACGAGCAGTACTTC. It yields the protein CASSHGGPDYEQYF.